The 23 T cell receptor beta chains presented below share a single source sample, sequenced in a study of CD8 T cells in ankylosing spondylitis. TCRdb passed the 5' RACE reads through MiXCR, listing each CDR3 protein once. The sample yields about 92,000 distinct CDR3 sequences, about 9.1% seen once. The specimen was blood, either unsorted or a sorted T cell fraction (not recorded which). The receptors here all came from a male donor with ankylosing spondylitis or in good health (not recorded which).

The V gene is TRBV2, the J gene TRBJ2-3; weak D call: TRBD1 (6 bases). CDR1 SNHLY and CDR2 FYNNEI come from the germline V gene. V gave up 1 base and J gave up 2 bases, with 10 bases separating them. CDR3 length: 15 residues. CDR3 sequence reads: CASSEGLGATDTQYF. CDR3 DNA: TGTGCCAGCAGTGAAGGGTTGGGGGCCACAGATACGCAGTATTTT.

The table lists this clonotype with many counts. The rearrangement links TRBV27 to TRBJ2-1; TRBD1 aligns across 7 bases. The germline V gene has CDR1 MNHEY and CDR2 SMNVEV (reference sequence). J lost 10 bases, V lost 7 bases, and 7 bases had no gene match. CDR3 length equals 12 residues. As DNA, the CDR3 is TGTGCCAGCAACGACAGGGCCGGCGAGCAGTTCTTC. Protein product: CASNDRAGEQFF.

This clonotype was found many times. This rearrangement joins TRBV10-3 to TRBJ1-5, with D uncertain. Trimming stripped 3 bases from V and 5 bases from J, with 11 bases between. CDR3 length: 14 amino acids. From germline, CDR1 is ENHRY and CDR2 SYGVKD. This chain's CDR3 is CAISDSSVDQPQHF. CDR3 in DNA: TGTGCCATCAGTGATTCGTCAGTGGATCAGCCCCAGCATTTT.

The chain has TRBV5-1 and TRBJ1-3, with D possibly TRBD1 on 6 matching bases. The CDR3 covers 17 residues. The germline gives CDR1 SGHRS, CDR2 YFSETQ. V lost 1 base to trimming and J lost 4 bases, with 18 bases between them. The CDR3 DNA reads as TGCGCCAGCAGCTTGAGGGTTACAGGGACGTCCGGAAACACCATATATTTT. This sequence encodes CASSLRVTGTSGNTIYF.

This clonotype has ten or more counts. The chain joins TRBV7-2 to TRBJ2-3; the D call may be TRBD1 or TRBD2 (6 bases each). CDR3 length equals 15 residues. Trimming took off 3 bases at V and 2 bases at J, with 12 bases between the two ends. The germline CDR1 and CDR2 sequences are SGHTA and FQGNSA. The CDR3 sequence is CASSFWGAVTDTQYF. CDR3 DNA: TGTGCCAGCAGCTTTTGGGGGGCCGTCACAGATACGCAGTATTTT.

This clonotype was recorded at least ten times. The chain carries TRBV5-8 and TRBJ2-7; a possible D gene is TRBD2 (5 bases). The CDR3 is 15 residues long. V was pared by 0 bases and J by 1 base, with 11 bases between. Germline lookup yields CDR1 SGHTS and CDR2 YDEGEE. The chain's CDR3 is CASSLGGLASYEQYF. DNA of the CDR3: TGTGCCAGCAGCTTGGGAGGGCTAGCTTCCTACGAGCAGTACTTC.

This clonotype has at least ten counts. The rearrangement links TRBV10-3 to TRBJ2-5; TRBD1 agrees at 12 bases. J was trimmed by 0 bases and V by 4 bases; bases with no gene match: 0. Germline V lookup: CDR1 ENHRY, CDR2 SYGVKD. The CDR3 has 15 residues. The DNA of the CDR3 is TGTGCCATCAGTGGGGACAGGGGGCACCAAGAGACCCAGTACTTC. Its protein is CAISGDRGHQETQYF.

Many counts were recorded for this clonotype. J is TRBJ2-1 and V is TRBV29-1; 10 bases map to TRBD1. CDR3 length: 15 amino acids. CDR1 and CDR2 (germline): SQVTM, ANQGSEA. V was clipped by 8 bases and J by 5 bases; unmatched bases: 12. DNA of the CDR3: TGCAGCCATAACCCCGGGACAGGGGACAACAATGAGCAGTTCTTC. This sequence encodes CSHNPGTGDNNEQFF.

A remark on this clonotype: A much more abundant neighbour one base away suggests this may be a read error. The chain carries TRBV7-8 and TRBJ1-2; TRBD1 is a possible D gene (6 bases). This CDR3 comprises 15 residues. Germline V lookup: CDR1 SGHVS, CDR2 FQNEAQ. The DNA of the CDR3 is TGTGCCAGCGGCTTAGCGGCAGGGGACTACTATGGCTACACCTTC. This translates into CASGLAAGDYYGYTF. The full variable domain, in which reference TRBV7-8 and TRBJ1-2 provide the parts outside the CDR3, is GAGVSQSPRYKVAKRGQDVALRCDPISGHVSLFWYQQALGQGPEFLTYFQNEAQLDKSGLPSDRFFAERPEGSVSTLKIQRTQQEDSAVYLCASGLAAGDYYGYTFGSGTRLTVV.

This clonotype was picked up a small number of times. The chain uses TRBV20-1 and TRBJ2-1, with D perhaps being TRBD1 or TRBD2 (5 bases each). The CDR3 runs to 14 residues. Trimming pared 6 bases from V and 10 bases from J, leaving 22 bases between. Per germline, CDR1 DFQATT and CDR2 SNEGSKA (reference sequence). This CDR3 reads CSAGDNIGTNEQFF. CDR3 DNA sequence: TGCAGTGCCGGAGATAACATTGGGACCAACGAGCAGTTCTTC.

This clonotype was recorded many times. The chain has TRBV29-1 and TRBJ2-3; D unclear. The CDR3 spans 13 residues. Trimming took 4 bases from V and 1 from J, leaving 9 bases between them. Germline-derived CDR1 and CDR2 are SQVTM and ANQGSEA. The CDR3 nucleotides read TGCAGCGTTGTGGATGCTGGCACAGATACGCAGTATTTT. This gives the protein CSVVDAGTDTQYF.

This clonotype was recorded many times. The chain has TRBV7-8 and TRBJ2-7; D not resolved. Germline V gene data show CDR1 as SGHVS and CDR2 as FQNEAQ. V gave up 1 base and J gave up 0 bases, with 7 bases separating them. The CDR3 is 14 amino acids. CDR3 sequence reads: CASSLGIRSYEQYF. The CDR3 DNA reads TGTGCCAGCAGCTTAGGGATCCGCTCCTACGAGCAGTACTTC.

The table lists this clonotype with many counts. This chain links TRBV18 with TRBJ2-7; 13 bases align to TRBD2. Germline values: CDR1 KGHSH, CDR2 LQKENI. This CDR3 contains 17 residues. Trimming removed 4 bases from V and 1 base from J; junction bases left unmatched: 7. The CDR3 is CASSRTSGGHQSYEQYF. The CDR3 region has the DNA TGTGCCAGCTCACGGACTAGCGGGGGCCACCAATCCTACGAGCAGTACTTC. Together with reference TRBV18 and TRBJ2-7, the CDR3 gives the full variable domain: NAGVMQNPRHLVRRRGQEARLRCSPMKGHSHVYWYRQLPEEGLKFMVYLQKENIIDESGMPKERFSAEFPKEGPSILRIQQVVRGDSAAYFCASSRTSGGHQSYEQYFGPGTRLTVT.

The table lists this clonotype with many counts. The CDR3 DNA is TGCAGTGCTAGAGATTTCGGCCAGGCGACTTCACCCCTCCACTTT. Its translation is CSARDFGQATSPLHF. V and J are TRBV20-1 and TRBJ1-6; D is unclear. Trimming removed 0 bases from V and 9 bases from J, with 15 bases in between. Per the germline V gene, CDR1 is DFQATT and CDR2 is SNEGSKA (reference sequence). The CDR3 length is 15 residues.

This clonotype was detected many times. The chain couples TRBV6-1 to TRBJ1-2; the D gene is possibly TRBD1 (5 bases). The CDR3 totals 14 residues. V dropped 5 bases and J dropped 8 bases, with 18 bases sitting between them. The germline V gene encodes CDR1 MNHNS and CDR2 SASEGT. CDR3 in amino acids: CASSPYTARGGYTF. The CDR3 DNA follows: TGTGCCAGCAGTCCCTATACAGCAAGGGGCGGCTACACCTTC.

The gene calls are TRBV7-9 and TRBJ2-5; 9 bases align to TRBD1. The CDR3 length is 16 residues. Germline V gene lookup returns CDR1 SEHNR and CDR2 FQNEAQ (reference sequence). V shed 4 bases, J shed 7 bases, and the junction held 13 bases outside the gene matches. The DNA of the CDR3 is TGTGCCAGCAGCTCCCCCACCGGGACAGGGCCAACGACCCAGTACTTC. It codes for CASSSPTGTGPTTQYF. Supplemented by reference TRBV7-9 and TRBJ2-5, the full variable domain reads DTGVSQNPRHKITKRGQNVTFRCDPISEHNRLYWYRQTLGQGPEFLTYFQNEAQLEKSRLLSDRFSAERPKGSFSTLEIQRTEQGDSAMYLCASSSPTGTGPTTQYFGPGTRLLVL.

Here the CDR3 reads CASSPGGQLTNTEAFF. In DNA, the CDR3 is TGTGCCAGCAGCCCCGGGGGACAGCTTACGAACACTGAAGCTTTCTTT. The chain joins TRBV7-9 to TRBJ1-1, with TRBD1 matching over 7 bases. The CDR3 sequence is 16 residues long. The germline gives CDR1 SEHNR, CDR2 FQNEAQ (reference sequence). V trimming: 5 bases; J trimming: 1 base; junction bases outside the gene matches: 10.

The sample holds many counts of this clonotype. The chain combines TRBV25-1 with TRBJ1-2; D call uncertain. Germline CDR1 reads MGHDK; CDR2 reads SYGVNS. The CDR3 length is 16 residues. Trimming stripped 4 bases from V and 2 bases from J, with 17 bases between. The CDR3 protein is CASSAPMGWANYGYTF. As DNA, the CDR3 is TGTGCCAGCAGTGCCCCAATGGGGTGGGCCAACTATGGCTACACCTTC.

This clonotype appeared many times. The chain combines TRBV6-1 with TRBJ1-5; weak D call: TRBD1 (5 bases). There are 13 residues in the CDR3. V was cut by 9 bases and J by 0 bases, with 9 bases left in between. Germline V gene data show CDR1 as MNHNS and CDR2 as SASEGT. CDR3 amino acids: CASGTSSNQPQHF. The CDR3 DNA sequence: TGTGCCAGTGGGACGTCTAGCAATCAGCCCCAGCATTTT.

This clonotype was seen at least ten times. The V and J genes are TRBV29-1 and TRBJ2-1, with TRBD1 matching 10 bases. This CDR3 has 14 residues. The J segment lost 4 bases and the V segment lost 7 bases, leaving 7 bases of the junction unmatched. From germline, CDR1 is SQVTM and CDR2 ANQGSEA. This chain's CDR3 is CSARGQGTYNEQFF. The CDR3 DNA follows: TGCAGCGCCCGGGGACAGGGGACATACAATGAGCAGTTCTTC.

This clonotype was seen repeatedly, ten times or more. The genes are TRBV7-6 and TRBJ2-3; TRBD2 matches 14 bases. The CDR3 runs 16 residues. V lost 5 bases, J lost 4 bases, and 5 bases stayed unmatched. Germline V CDR1 and CDR2: SGHVS, FNYEAQ. Here the CDR3 DNA reads TGTGCCAGCAGCCAGGGACTAGCGGGGGCGGCAGATACGCAGTATTTT. It is translated as CASSQGLAGAADTQYF.

At least ten counts were recorded for this clonotype. The rearrangement joins TRBV20-1 to TRBJ2-3; possibly TRBD2 for D (5 bases). The germline gives CDR1 DFQATT, CDR2 SNEGSKA (reference sequence). The CDR3 runs to 14 residues. V shed 6 bases and J shed 1 base, with 14 bases lying between them. The CDR3 spells CSARPTTGTDTQYF. CDR3 DNA sequence: TGCAGTGCCAGACCGACTACCGGCACAGATACGCAGTATTTT.

Ten or more counts support this clonotype. The chain recombines TRBV20-1 with TRBJ2-5, with D unresolved. Germline V CDR1 and CDR2: DFQATT, SNEGSKA (reference sequence). This CDR3 has 14 amino acids. V lost 5 bases, J lost 2 bases, and 15 bases lay in between. For the CDR3, the DNA is TGCAGTGCTCAACCGTCCTTTGGGCAAGAGACCCAGTACTTC. Protein sequence: CSAQPSFGQETQYF.